Sequencing of this T cell receptor (beta chain) was carried out in a study of T-cell reconstitution after alpha-beta-depleted transplantation in children. Whole-study findings and limits: T-cell numbers and diversity one year post-transplant derived largely from freshly generated T cells. Day-60 TCRbeta diversity that was high in some patients was derived from surviving recipient T cells and thymic progenitors. Reportedly, only several hundred clones from non-depleted graft cells drove alpha-beta T-cell counts at about two months.

This clonotype was recorded at least ten times. Its target is unknown. V lost 6 bases, J lost 5 bases, and 18 bases lay in between. The CDR3 is 15 residues long. Germline CDR1 reads ENHRY; CDR2 reads SYGVKD. TCRbeta library construction was performed incorporating unique molecular identifiers. A single record per CDR3 protein comes from TCRdb applying MiXCR to the PCR reads. The sample records roughly 300,000 distinct CDR3 sequences, 9.5% to 13% being singletons. The receptor's source is a male patient aged 2-15 years who had a stem cell transplant for chronic granulomatous disease, so the T cells may come from the graft donor. V is TRBV10-3 and J is TRBJ2-3; D may be TRBD1 or TRBD2 (5 bases each). The source material was peripheral blood, sampled 180 days after TCRalphabeta/CD19-depleted stem cell transplant. The chain's CDR3 is CAIRRSGPREDTQYF. The CDR3 nucleotides read TGTGCCATCAGGAGGTCGGGGCCCCGGGAAGATACGCAGTATTTT.